The rows below give T cell receptor beta chains drawn from one sample of a study of T cell repertoires in cytomegalovirus infection. Using its own MiXCR run on the reads, TCRdb lists one record per CDR3 protein. Here the sample spans a few hundred thousand distinct CDR3 sequences, 9.1% being singletons. The sample comprised PBMCs. These TCRs come from a human donor in good health (CMV status not recorded). Some clones in this sample may be carry-over from other donors' samples. The CDR3 runs from the conserved cysteine through the conserved F or W. Each record gives: J gene, CDR3 length, clone size, D gene, V gene, CDR3 DNA, CDR3 protein. A D gene is named only where the DNA matches it firmly. A row's size may be missing; if present it is once, few, many or a size class.

TRBJ2-7 | 14 | few | TRBD2 | TRBV27 | TGTGCCAGCAGTTCGGGACTATCTGTCGGGGAGCAGTACTTC | CASSSGLSVGEQYF
TRBJ2-5 | 14 | many | . | TRBV28 | TGTGCCAGCAGTGACCTGGACCGTCAAGAGACCCAGTACTTC | CASSDLDRQETQYF
TRBJ1-2 | 13 | many | . | TRBV28 | TGTGCCAGCAGTCTCAGTTGGAGGTATGGCTACACCTTC | CASSLSWRYGYTF
TRBJ1-1 | 14 | . | . | TRBV19 | TGTGCCAGTAGTATGACAGCGGGGAACACTGAAGCTTTCTTT | CASSMTAGNTEAFF
TRBJ1-6 | 12 | many | . | TRBV12-3/TRBV12-4 | TGTGCCAGCACCTTTCAATCTTCACCCCTCCACTTT | CASTFQSSPLHF
TRBJ1-2 | 13 | . | . | TRBV2 | TGTGCCAGGGCGGTGGAGCAGGACTCTGGCTACACCTTC | CARAVEQDSGYTF
TRBJ1-2 | 14 | . | . | TRBV6-6 | TGTGCCAGCAACTCCCGCAGGGGCCTCTCCCGCTACACCTTC | CASNSRRGLSRYTF
TRBJ2-1 | 16 | many | TRBD2 | TRBV5-1 | TGCGCCAGCAGCCGCCGGACTAGCGGGAGTTCGGATGAGCAGTTCTTC | CASSRRTSGSSDEQFF
TRBJ2-1 | 17 | many | TRBD2 | TRBV7-2 | TGTGCCAGCAGCTTAGCGACCGGGACTAGCCGAATCGGGGAGCAGTTCTTC | CASSLATGTSRIGEQFF
TRBJ1-5 | 15 | many | . | TRBV7-6 | TGTGCCAGCAGTCCCTCAGGGGCGTCAGGTCAGCCCCAGCATTTT | CASSPSGASGQPQHF
TRBJ2-7 | 15 | few | TRBD1 | TRBV19 | TGTGCCAGTATGAAACAGGGGGCCCCCTCCTACGAGCAGTACTTC | CASMKQGAPSYEQYF
TRBJ2-7 | 13 | few | . | TRBV28 | TGTGCCAGCACCGACCGGGGGACCTACGAGCAGTACTTC | CASTDRGTYEQYF
TRBJ2-7 | 14 | many | . | TRBV6-5 | TGTGCCAGCAGTTACCCACGGGGCCTACGAGTGCAGTACTTC | CASSYPRGLRVQYF
TRBJ2-5 | 14 | many | . | TRBV7-2 | TGTGCCAGCAGCTTATATGGGGCAGGAGAGACCCAGTACTTC | CASSLYGAGETQYF
TRBJ2-7 | 17 | . | TRBD2 | TRBV6-2/TRBV6-3 | TGTGCCAGCAGCCACAAACTTAGACTAGCGGGAGTCTACGAGCAGTACTTC | CASSHKLRLAGVYEQYF
TRBJ2-1 | 16 | few | TRBD2 | TRBV6-6 | TGTGCCAGCAGTTTTGGGACTAGCGGGAGTCGGGGTGAGCAGTTCTTC | CASSFGTSGSRGEQFF